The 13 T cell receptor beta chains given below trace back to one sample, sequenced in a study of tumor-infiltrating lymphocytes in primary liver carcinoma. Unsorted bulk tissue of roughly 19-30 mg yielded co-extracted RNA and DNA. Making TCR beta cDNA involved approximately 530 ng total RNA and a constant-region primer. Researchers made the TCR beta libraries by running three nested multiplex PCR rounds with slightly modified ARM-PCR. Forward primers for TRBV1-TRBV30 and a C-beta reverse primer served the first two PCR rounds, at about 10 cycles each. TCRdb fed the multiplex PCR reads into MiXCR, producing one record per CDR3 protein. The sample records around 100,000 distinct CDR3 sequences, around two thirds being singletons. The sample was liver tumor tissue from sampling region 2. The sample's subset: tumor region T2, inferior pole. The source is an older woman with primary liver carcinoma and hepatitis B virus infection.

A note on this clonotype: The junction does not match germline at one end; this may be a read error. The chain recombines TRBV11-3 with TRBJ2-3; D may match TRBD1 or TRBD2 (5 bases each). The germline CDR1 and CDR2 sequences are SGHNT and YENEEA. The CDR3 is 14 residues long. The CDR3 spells CASRYRTSTDTQYF. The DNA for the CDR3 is TGCGCCAGCCGCTACAGGACTAGCACAGATACGCAGTATTTT.

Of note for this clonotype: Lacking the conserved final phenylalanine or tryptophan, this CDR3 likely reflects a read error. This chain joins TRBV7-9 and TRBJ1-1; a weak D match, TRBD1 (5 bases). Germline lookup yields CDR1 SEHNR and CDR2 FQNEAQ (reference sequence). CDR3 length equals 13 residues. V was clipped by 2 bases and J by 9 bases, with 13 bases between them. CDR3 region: CASSLRDGTQAFL. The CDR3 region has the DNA TGTGCCAGCAGCTTAAGGGATGGGACTCAAGCTTTCCTT.

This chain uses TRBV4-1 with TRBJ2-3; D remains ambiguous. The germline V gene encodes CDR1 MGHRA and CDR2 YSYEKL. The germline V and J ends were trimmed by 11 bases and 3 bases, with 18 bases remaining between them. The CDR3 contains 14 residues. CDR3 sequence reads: CAGGQTIGTDTQYF. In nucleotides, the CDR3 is TGCGCCGGCGGCCAGACGATCGGAACAGATACGCAGTATTTT.

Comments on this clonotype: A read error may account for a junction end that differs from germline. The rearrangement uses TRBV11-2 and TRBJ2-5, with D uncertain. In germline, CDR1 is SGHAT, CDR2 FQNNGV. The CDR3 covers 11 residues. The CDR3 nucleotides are TGTACCAGCAAGAATACAGAGGCCCAGCACTTC. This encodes CTSKNTEAQHF.

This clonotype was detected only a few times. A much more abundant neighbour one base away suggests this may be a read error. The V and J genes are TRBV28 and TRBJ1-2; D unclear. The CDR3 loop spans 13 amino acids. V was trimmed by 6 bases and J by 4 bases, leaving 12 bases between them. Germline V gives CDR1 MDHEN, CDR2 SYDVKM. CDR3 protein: CASRYTHSYGYTF. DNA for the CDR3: TGTGCCAGCAGATATACACATAGCTATGGCTACACCTTC.

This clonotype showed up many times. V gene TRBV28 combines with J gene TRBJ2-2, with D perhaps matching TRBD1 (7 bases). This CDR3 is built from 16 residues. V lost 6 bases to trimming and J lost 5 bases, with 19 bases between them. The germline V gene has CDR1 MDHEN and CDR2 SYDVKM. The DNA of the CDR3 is TGTGCCAGCAGCCTTGGGGCAGGGGGGTGGACCGGGGAGCTGTTTTTT. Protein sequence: CASSLGAGGWTGELFF.

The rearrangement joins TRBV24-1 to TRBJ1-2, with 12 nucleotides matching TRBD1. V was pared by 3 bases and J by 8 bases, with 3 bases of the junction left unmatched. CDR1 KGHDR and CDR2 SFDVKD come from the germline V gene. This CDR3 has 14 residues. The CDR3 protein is CATSDRGTGGGYTF. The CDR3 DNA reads TGTGCCACCAGTGATCGCGGGACAGGGGGCGGCTACACCTTC.

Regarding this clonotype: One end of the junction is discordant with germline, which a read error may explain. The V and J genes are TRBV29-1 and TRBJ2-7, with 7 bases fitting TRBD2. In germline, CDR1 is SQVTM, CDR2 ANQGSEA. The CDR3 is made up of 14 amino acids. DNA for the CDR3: TGTAGCGTTATGAGGACTAGGGATACCTACGAGCAGTACTTC. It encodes CSVMRTRDTYEQYF.

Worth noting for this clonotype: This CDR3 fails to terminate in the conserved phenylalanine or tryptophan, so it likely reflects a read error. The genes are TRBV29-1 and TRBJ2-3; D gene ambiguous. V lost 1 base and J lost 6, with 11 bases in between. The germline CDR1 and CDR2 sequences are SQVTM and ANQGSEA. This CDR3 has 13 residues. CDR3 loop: CSVEGHERDTQYS. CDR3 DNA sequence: TGCAGCGTTGAAGGGCATGAAAGGGATACGCAGTATTCT.

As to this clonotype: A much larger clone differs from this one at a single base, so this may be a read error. This chain's CDR3 is CASSPRGTASTGAFF. DNA for the CDR3: TGTGCCAGCAGCCCTAGAGGGACAGCTTCCACTGGAGCTTTCTTT. The chain is built from TRBV13 and TRBJ1-1; 7 nucleotides agree with TRBD1. CDR1 and CDR2 (germline): PRHDT, FYEKMQ (reference sequence). The CDR3 totals 15 residues. Based on the CDR3 plus reference TRBV13 and TRBJ1-1, the full variable domain is AAGVIQSPRHLIKEKRETATLKCYPIPRHDTVYWYQQGPGQDPQFLISFYEKMQSDKGSIPDRFSAQQFSDYHSELNMSSLELGDSALYFCASSPRGTASTGAFFGQGTRLTVV.

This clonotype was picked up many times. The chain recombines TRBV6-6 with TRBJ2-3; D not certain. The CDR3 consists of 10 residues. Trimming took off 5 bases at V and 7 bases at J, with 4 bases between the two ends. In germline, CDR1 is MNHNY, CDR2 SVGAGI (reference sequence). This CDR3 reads CASSDNTQYF. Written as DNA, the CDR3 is TGTGCCAGCAGTGATAATACGCAGTATTTT.

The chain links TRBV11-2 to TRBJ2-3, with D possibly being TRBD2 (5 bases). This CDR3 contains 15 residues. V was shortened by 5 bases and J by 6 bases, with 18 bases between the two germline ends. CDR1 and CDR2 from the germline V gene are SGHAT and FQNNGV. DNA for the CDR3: TGTGCCAGCAGCCTCCCTGTGAGTAGGGAGGATACGCAGTATTTT. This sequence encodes CASSLPVSREDTQYF.

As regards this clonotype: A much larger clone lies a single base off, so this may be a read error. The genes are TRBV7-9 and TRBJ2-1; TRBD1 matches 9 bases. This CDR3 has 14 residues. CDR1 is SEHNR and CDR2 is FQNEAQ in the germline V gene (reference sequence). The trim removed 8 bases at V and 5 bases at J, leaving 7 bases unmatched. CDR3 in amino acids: CASAGTGTHNEQFF. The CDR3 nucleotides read TGTGCCAGCGCGGGGACAGGGACCCACAATGAGCAGTTCTTC.